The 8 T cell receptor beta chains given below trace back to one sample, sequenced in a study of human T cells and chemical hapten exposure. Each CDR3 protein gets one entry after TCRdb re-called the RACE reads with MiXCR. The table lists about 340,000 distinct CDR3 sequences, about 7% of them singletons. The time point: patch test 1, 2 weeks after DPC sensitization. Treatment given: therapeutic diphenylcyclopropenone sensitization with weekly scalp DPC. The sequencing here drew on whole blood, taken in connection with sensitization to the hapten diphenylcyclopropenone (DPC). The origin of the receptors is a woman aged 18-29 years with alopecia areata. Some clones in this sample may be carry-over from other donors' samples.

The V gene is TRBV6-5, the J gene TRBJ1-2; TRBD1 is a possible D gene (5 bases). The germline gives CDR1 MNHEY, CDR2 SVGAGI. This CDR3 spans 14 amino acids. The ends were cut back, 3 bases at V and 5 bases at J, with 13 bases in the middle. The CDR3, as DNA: TGTGCCAGCAGTTATGGGGGGACGGGTTATGGCTACACCTTC. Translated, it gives CASSYGGTGYGYTF.

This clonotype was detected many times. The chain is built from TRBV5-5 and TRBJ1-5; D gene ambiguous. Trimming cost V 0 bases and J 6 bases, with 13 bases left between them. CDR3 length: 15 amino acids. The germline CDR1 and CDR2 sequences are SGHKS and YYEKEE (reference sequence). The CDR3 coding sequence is TGTGCCAGCAGCTTGGGGGGAGGCTTGGGTCAGCCCCAGCATTTT. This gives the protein CASSLGGGLGQPQHF.

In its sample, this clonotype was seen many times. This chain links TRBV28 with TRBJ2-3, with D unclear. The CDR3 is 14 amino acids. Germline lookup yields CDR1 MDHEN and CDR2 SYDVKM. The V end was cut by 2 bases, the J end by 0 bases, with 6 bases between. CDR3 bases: TGTGCCAGCAGTTTAGTCGCTAGCACAGATACGCAGTATTTT. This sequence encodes CASSLVASTDTQYF.

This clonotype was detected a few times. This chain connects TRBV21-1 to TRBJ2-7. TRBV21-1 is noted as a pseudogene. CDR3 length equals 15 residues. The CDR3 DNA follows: TGTGCCAGCATCCTCATTTGTGGAGTCAACTACGAGCAGTACTTC. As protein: CASILICGVNYEQYF.

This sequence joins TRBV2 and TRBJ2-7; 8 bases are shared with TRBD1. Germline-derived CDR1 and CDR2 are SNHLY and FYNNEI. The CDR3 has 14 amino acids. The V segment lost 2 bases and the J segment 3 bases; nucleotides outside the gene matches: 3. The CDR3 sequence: CASSERDRLYEQYF. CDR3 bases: TGTGCCAGCAGTGAACGGGACAGGCTCTACGAGCAGTACTTC.

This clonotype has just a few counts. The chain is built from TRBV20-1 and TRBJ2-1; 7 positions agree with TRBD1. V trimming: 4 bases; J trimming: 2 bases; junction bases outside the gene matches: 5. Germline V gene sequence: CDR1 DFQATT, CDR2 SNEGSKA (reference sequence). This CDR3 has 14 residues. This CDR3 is CSANEGQTYNEQFF. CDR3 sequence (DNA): TGCAGTGCTAACGAGGGACAGACCTACAATGAGCAGTTCTTC.

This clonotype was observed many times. CDR3 sequence reads: CASSTGREETQYF. The CDR3 nucleotides are TGTGCCAGCAGTACCGGACGGGAAGAGACCCAGTACTTC. The V and J genes are TRBV6-5 and TRBJ2-5; D remains unclear. The CDR3 consists of 13 residues. The ends were cut back, 5 bases at V and 3 bases at J, with 10 bases in the middle. Germline V CDR1 and CDR2: MNHEY, SVGAGI.

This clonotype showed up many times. CDR3 sequence: CASSPPVSGNEQFF. CDR3 sequence (DNA): TGTGCCAGCTCACCACCGGTATCGGGGAATGAGCAGTTCTTC. The chain couples TRBV18 to TRBJ2-1; D may be TRBD2 (5 bases). The ends were cut back, 0 bases at V and 7 bases at J, with 10 bases in the middle. Per germline, CDR1 KGHSH and CDR2 LQKENI. This CDR3 is built from 14 residues.